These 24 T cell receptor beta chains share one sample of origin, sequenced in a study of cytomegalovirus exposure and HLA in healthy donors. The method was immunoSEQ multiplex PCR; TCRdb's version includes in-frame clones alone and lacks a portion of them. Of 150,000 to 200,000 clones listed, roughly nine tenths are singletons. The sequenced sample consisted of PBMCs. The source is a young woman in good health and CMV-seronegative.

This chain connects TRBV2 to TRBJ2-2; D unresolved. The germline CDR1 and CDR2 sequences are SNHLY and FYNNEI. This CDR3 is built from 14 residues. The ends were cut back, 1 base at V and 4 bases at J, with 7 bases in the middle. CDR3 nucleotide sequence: TGTGCCAGCAGTGAAGAGTCCGTCACCGGGGAGCTGTTTTTT. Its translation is CASSEESVTGELFF.

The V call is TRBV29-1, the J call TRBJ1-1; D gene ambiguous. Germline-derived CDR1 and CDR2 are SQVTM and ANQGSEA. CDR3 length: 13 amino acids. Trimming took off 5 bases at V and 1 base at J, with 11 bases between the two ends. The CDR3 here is CSVPGKSNTEAFF. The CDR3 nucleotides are TGCAGCGTTCCCGGCAAATCGAACACTGAAGCTTTCTTT.

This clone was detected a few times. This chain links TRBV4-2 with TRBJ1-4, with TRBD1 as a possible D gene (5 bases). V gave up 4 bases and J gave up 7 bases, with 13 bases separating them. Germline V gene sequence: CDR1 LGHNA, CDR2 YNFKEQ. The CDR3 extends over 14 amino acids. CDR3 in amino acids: CASSPGLRGEKLFF. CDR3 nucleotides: TGTGCCAGCAGCCCGGGACTTAGGGGTGAAAAACTGTTTTTT.

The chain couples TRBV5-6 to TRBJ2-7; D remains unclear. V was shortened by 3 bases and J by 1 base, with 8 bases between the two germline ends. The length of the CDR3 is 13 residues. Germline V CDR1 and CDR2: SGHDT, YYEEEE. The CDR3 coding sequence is TGTGCCAGCAGCTCGCTAGTGTCCTACGAGCAGTACTTC. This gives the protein CASSSLVSYEQYF.

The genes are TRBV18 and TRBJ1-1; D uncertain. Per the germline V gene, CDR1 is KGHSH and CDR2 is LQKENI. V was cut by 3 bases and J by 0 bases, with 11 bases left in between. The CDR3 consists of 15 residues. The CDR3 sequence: CASSPGREMNTEAFF. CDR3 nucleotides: TGTGCCAGCTCACCCGGACGGGAGATGAACACTGAAGCTTTCTTT.

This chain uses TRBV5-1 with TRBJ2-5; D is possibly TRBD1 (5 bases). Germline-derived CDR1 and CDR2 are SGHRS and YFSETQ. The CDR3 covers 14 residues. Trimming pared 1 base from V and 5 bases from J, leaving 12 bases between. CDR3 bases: TGCGCCAGCAGCTTGCTATCGGCAGGGGAGACCCAGTACTTC. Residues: CASSLLSAGETQYF.

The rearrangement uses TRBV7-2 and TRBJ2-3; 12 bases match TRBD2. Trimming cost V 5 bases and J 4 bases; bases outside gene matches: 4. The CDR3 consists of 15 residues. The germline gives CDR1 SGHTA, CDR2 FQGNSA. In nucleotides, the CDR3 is TGTGCCAGCAGCCGGGCTAGCGGGAGGGCAGATACGCAGTATTTT. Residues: CASSRASGRADTQYF.

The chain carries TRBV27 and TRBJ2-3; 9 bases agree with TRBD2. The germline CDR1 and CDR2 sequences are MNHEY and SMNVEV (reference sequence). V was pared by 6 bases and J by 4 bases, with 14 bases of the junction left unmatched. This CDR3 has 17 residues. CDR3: CASSPHLAGGLADTQYF. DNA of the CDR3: TGTGCCAGCAGCCCCCACTTGGCGGGAGGGCTCGCAGATACGCAGTATTTT.

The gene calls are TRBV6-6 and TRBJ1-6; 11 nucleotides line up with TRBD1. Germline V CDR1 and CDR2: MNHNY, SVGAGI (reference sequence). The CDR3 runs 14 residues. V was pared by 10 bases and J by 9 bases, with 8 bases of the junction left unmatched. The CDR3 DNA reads TGTGCCACTTGGACAGGGGGCAGGAGTTCACCCCTCCACTTT. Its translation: CATWTGGRSSPLHF.

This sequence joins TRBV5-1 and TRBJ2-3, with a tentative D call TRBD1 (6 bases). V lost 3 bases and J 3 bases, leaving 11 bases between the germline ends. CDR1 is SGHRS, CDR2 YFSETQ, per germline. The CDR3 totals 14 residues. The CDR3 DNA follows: TGCGCCAGCAGCTCGTACAGGGTTACAGATACGCAGTATTTT. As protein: CASSSYRVTDTQYF. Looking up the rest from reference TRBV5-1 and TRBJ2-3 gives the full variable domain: KAGVTQTPRYLIKTRGQQVTLSCSPISGHRSVSWYQQTPGQGLQFLFEYFSETQRNKGNFPGRFSGRQFSNSRSEMNVSTLELGDSALYLCASSSYRVTDTQYFGPGTRLTVL.

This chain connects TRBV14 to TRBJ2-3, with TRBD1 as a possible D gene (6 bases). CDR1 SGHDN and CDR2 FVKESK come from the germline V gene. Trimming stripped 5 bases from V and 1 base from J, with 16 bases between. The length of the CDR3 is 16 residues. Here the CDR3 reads CASSKIRGLGTDTQYF. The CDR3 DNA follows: TGTGCCAGCAGCAAGATCAGGGGCCTTGGCACAGATACGCAGTATTTT.

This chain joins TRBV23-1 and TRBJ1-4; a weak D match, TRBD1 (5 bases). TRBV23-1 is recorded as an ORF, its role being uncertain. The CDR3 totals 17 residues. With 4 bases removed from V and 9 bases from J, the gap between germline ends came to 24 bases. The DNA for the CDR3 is TGCGCCAGCAGTCGCCTTGAAATAGGGACTGCGATCAAAAAACTGTTTTTT. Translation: CASSRLEIGTAIKKLFF.

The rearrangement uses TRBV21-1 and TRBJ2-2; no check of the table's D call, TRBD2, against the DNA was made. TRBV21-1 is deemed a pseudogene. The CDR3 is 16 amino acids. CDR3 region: CASSNKRETSTGELFF. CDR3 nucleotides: TGTGCCAGCAGCAACAAGAGGGAGACAAGCACCGGGGAGCTGTTTTTT.

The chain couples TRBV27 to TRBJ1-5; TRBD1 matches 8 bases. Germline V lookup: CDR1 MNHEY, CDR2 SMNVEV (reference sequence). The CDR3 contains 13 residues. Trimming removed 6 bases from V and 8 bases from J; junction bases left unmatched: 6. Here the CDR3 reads CASSTGGYEPQHF. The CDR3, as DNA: TGTGCCAGCAGCACAGGGGGGTACGAGCCCCAGCATTTT.

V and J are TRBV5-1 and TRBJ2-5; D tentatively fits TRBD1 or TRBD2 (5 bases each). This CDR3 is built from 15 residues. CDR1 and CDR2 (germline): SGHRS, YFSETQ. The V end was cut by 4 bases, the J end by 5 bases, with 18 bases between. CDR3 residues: CASSKGTLTRETQYF. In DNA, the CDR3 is TGCGCCAGCAGCAAAGGGACCTTAACGAGGGAGACCCAGTACTTC.

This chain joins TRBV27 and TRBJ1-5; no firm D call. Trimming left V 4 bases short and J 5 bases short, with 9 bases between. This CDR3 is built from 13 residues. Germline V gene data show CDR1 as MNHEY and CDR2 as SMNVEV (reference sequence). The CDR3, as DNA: TGTGCCAGCAGTTGGGGAACAGATCAGCCCCAGCATTTT. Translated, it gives CASSWGTDQPQHF.

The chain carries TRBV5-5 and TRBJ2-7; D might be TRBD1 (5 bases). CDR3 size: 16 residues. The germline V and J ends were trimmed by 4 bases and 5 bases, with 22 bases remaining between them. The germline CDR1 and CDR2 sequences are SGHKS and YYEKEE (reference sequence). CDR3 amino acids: CASSARTSQVRNEQYF. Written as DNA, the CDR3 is TGTGCCAGCAGCGCTAGGACCTCACAGGTCCGGAACGAGCAGTACTTC.

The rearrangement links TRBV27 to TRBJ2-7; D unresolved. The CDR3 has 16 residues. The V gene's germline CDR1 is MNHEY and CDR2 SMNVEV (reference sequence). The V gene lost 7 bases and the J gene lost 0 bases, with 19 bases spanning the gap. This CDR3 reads CASTPTRAIPSYEQYF. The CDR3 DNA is TGTGCCAGCACCCCGACTCGGGCTATTCCCTCCTACGAGCAGTACTTC.

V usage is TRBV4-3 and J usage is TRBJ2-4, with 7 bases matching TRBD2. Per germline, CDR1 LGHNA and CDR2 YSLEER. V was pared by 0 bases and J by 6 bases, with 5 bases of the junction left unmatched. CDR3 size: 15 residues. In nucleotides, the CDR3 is TGCGCCAGCAGCCAAGATCGAGGGAGGGGAAACATTCAGTACTTC. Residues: CASSQDRGRGNIQYF.

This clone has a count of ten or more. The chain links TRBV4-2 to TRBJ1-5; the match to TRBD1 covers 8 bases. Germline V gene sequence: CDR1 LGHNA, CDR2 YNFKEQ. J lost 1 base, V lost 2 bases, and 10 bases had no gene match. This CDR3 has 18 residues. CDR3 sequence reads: CASSQTDRGYLSNQPQHF. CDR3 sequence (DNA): TGTGCCAGCAGCCAAACCGACAGGGGTTACCTAAGCAATCAGCCCCAGCATTTT.

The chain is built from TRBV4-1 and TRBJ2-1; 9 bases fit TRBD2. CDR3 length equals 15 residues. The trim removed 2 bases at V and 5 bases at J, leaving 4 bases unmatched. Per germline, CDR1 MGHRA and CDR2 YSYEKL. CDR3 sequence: CASSQPGLADNEQFF. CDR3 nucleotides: TGCGCCAGCAGCCAACCGGGACTAGCCGACAATGAGCAGTTCTTC.

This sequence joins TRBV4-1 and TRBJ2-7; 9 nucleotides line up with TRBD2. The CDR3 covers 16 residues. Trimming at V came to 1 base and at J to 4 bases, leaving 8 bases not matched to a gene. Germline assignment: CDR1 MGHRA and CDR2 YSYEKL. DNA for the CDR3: TGCGCCAGCAGCCAAGGAAGGGGGCTAGCGGGGTACGAGCAGTACTTC. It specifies CASSQGRGLAGYEQYF.

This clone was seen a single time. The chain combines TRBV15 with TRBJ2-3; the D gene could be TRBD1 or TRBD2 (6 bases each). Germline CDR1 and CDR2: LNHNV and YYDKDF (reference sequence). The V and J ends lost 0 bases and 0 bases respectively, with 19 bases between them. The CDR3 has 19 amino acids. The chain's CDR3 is CATSREDGLSGASTDTQYF. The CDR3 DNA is TGTGCCACCAGCAGAGAGGACGGTCTCTCGGGGGCTAGCACAGATACGCAGTATTTT. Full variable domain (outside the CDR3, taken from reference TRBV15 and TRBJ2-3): DAMVIQNPRYQVTQFGKPVTLSCSQTLNHNVMYWYQQKSSQAPKLLFHYYDKDFNNEADTPDNFQSRRPNTSFCFLDIRSPGLGDTAMYLCATSREDGLSGASTDTQYFGPGTRLTVL.

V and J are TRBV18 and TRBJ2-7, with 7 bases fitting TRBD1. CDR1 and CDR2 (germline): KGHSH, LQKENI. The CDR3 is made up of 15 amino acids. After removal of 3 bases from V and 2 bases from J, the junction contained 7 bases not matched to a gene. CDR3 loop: CASSPTGETTYEQYF. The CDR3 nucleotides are TGTGCCAGCTCACCCACAGGGGAAACAACCTACGAGCAGTACTTC. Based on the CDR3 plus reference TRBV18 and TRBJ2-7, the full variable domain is NAGVMQNPRHLVRRRGQEARLRCSPMKGHSHVYWYRQLPEEGLKFMVYLQKENIIDESGMPKERFSAEFPKEGPSILRIQQVVRGDSAAYFCASSPTGETTYEQYFGPGTRLTVT.